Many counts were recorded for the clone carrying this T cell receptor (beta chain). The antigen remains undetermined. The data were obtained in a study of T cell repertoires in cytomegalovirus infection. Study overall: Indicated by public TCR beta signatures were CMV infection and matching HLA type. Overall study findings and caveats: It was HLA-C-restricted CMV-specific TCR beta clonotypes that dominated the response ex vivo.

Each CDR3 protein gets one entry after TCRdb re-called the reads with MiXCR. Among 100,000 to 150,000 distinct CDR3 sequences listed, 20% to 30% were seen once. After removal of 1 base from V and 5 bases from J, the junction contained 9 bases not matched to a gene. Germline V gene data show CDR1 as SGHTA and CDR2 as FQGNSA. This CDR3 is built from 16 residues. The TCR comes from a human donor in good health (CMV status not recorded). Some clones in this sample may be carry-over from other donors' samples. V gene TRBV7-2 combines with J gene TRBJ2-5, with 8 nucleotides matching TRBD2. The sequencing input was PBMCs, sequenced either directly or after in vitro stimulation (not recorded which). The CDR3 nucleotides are TGTGCCAGCAGCTTAGATCCGGGAGGGCCGGGGGAGACCCAGTACTTC. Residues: CASSLDPGGPGETQYF.